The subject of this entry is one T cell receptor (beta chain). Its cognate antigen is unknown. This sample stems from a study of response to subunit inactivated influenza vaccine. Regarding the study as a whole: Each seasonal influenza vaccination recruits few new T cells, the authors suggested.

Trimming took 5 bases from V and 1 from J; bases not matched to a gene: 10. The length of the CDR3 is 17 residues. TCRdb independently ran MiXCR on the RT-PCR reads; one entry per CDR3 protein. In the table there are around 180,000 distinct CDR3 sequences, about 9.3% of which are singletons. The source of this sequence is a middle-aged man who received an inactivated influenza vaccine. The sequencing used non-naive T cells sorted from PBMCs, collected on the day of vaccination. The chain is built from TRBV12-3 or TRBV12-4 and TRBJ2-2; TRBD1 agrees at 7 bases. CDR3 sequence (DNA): TGTGCCAGCAGTCCCCCGACAGGGCCATGGAACACCGGGGAGCTGTTTTTT. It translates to CASSPPTGPWNTGELFF.